The clone carrying this T cell receptor (beta chain) was seen only a few times. Its antigen is currently unknown. The data originate from a study of beta chain features in type 1 diabetes. Study-wide results and caveats: Junctions at VDJ sites from type 1 diabetes patients had fewer insertions and more deletions. It was not settled here whether HLA type affects TCRB rearrangement. For patients, the naive, central memory and Treg TCRB repertoires appeared more alike than for healthy donors.

One heparinised draw of blood, averaging approximately 110 mL, came from each donor. Reverse transcription of all isolated RNA meant that expressed TCRB transcripts were sequenced. Profiled with immunoSEQ multiplex PCR; TCRdb holds only in-frame clones, not every one. The sample consists of some 500,000 clones, 11% of them appearing once. This CDR3 region has 11 residues. Germline CDR1 is MNHEY and CDR2 is SMNVEV (reference sequence). V lost 6 bases, J lost 2 bases, and 4 bases lay in between. The sequenced sample was naive CD4+ T cells from blood. The TCR comes from a woman younger than 35 in good health. The chain employs TRBV27 and TRBJ2-5; D is unresolved. CDR3 sequence: CASRRQETQYF. In nucleotides, the CDR3 is TGTGCCAGCAGGCGGCAAGAGACCCAGTACTTC.